This TCR beta chain was recorded in a study of blood T cell repertoires in COVID-19. Whole-study context: Italy, Spain and the United States were the sources of the convalescent and acute COVID-19 samples.

Repertoires were generated with immunoSEQ multiplex PCR, while TCRdb's copy carries only in-frame clones and drops some. The table records roughly 41,000 clones, 75% to 90% of them present only once. V gave up 5 bases and J gave up 4 bases; unmatched junction bases: 5. Germline CDR1 and CDR2: SGHAT and FQNNGV. The CDR3 is 14 residues long. This clonotype was sampled from a human donor in a cohort sampled during active COVID-19. The donor label of this sample is uncertain. The chain joins TRBV11-2 to TRBJ2-7, with 10 bases aligning to TRBD2. The sequenced sample was peripheral blood. CDR3 region: CASSPASGGYEQYF. Here the CDR3 DNA reads TGTGCCAGCAGCCCCGCTAGCGGGGGTTACGAGCAGTACTTC. The full variable domain, rest sourced from reference TRBV11-2 and TRBJ2-7, is EAGVAQSPRYKIIEKRQSVAFWCNPISGHATLYWYQQILGQGPKLLIQFQNNGVVDDSQLPKDRFSAERLKGVDSTLKIQPAKLEDSAVYLCASSPASGGYEQYFGPGTRLTVT.